These 12 T cell receptor beta chains share one sample of origin, sequenced in a study of graft-versus-host responses after intestinal transplantation. Assay: immunoSEQ multiplex PCR; the TCRdb copy retains only in-frame clones and omits some. Seen here are some 27,000 clones, approximately 96% observed once, and the top ten hold under 0.95%. Sequences were derived from PBMCs, sampled 30 days after intestinal transplant. These receptors were collected from a human patient who received an intestinal transplant, so some T cells may come from the graft donor.

This chain joins TRBV15 and TRBJ1-6; D is ambiguous. Germline lookup yields CDR1 LNHNV and CDR2 YYDKDF (reference sequence). The V end lost 0 bases, the J end lost 7 bases, and 13 bases lay between the germline ends. This CDR3 is 16 amino acids long. The CDR3 here is CATSRDFGEWNSPLHF. In DNA form, the CDR3 reads TGTGCCACCAGCAGAGATTTTGGCGAATGGAATTCACCCCTCCACTTT.

The chain recombines TRBV7-9 with TRBJ1-1; no clear D. From germline, CDR1 is SEHNR and CDR2 FQNEAQ (reference sequence). CDR3 length equals 13 residues. V dropped 8 bases and J dropped 1 base, with 11 bases sitting between them. The CDR3 sequence is CASAGYPNTEAFF. CDR3 nucleotides: TGTGCCAGCGCGGGGTACCCGAACACTGAAGCTTTCTTT.

V usage is TRBV4-1 and J usage is TRBJ1-2; 7 nucleotides align to TRBD1. Germline CDR1 is MGHRA and CDR2 is YSYEKL. V shed 0 bases, J shed 1 base, and the junction held 2 bases outside the gene matches. The CDR3 is 15 residues long. The CDR3 bases are TGCGCCAGCAGCCAAGAGGGGGACAGTAACTATGGCTACACCTTC. Residues: CASSQEGDSNYGYTF.

V usage is TRBV11-2 and J usage is TRBJ1-1; D remains ambiguous. This CDR3 has 11 residues. The germline CDR1 and CDR2 sequences are SGHAT and FQNNGV. V shed 3 bases and J shed 11 bases, with 10 bases lying between them. The CDR3 DNA follows: TGTGCCAGCAGCTTGATGGGTGGGGCTTTCTTT. Translating it yields CASSLMGGAFF.

This sequence joins TRBV5-1 and TRBJ2-7; TRBD1 is a possible D gene (6 bases). The CDR3 covers 14 residues. CDR1 is SGHRS, CDR2 YFSETQ, per germline. Between the trimmed V and J ends, which lost 3 bases and 3 bases, there was a span of 13 bases. CDR3 coding DNA: TGCGCCAGCAGCTCTCGGACAGAAAACTACGAGCAGTACTTC. This encodes CASSSRTENYEQYF.

V usage is TRBV7-9 and J usage is TRBJ1-6; D is ambiguous. Trimming left V 5 bases short and J 0 bases short, with 14 bases between. CDR3 size: 17 residues. Germline V gene sequence: CDR1 SEHNR, CDR2 FQNEAQ (reference sequence). The DNA for the CDR3 is TGTGCCAGCAGCGCGGGGAGCGCCAGCTCCTATAATTCACCCCTCCACTTT. It yields the protein CASSAGSASSYNSPLHF. Looking up the rest from reference TRBV7-9 and TRBJ1-6 gives the full variable domain: DTGVSQNPRHKITKRGQNVTFRCDPISEHNRLYWYRQTLGQGPEFLTYFQNEAQLEKSRLLSDRFSAERPKGSFSTLEIQRTEQGDSAMYLCASSAGSASSYNSPLHFGNGTRLTVT.

The V and J genes are TRBV19 and TRBJ2-7, with D unclear. This CDR3 is 11 amino acids long. Germline CDR1 is LNHDA and CDR2 is SQIVND (reference sequence). The germline V and J ends were trimmed by 5 bases and 6 bases, with 8 bases remaining between them. The CDR3 nucleotides read TGTGCCAGTAGTTCTTACAGCGAGCAGTACTTC. It is translated as CASSSYSEQYF.

The CDR3 sequence: CASSPKSSPGELFF. CDR3 DNA: TGTGCCAGCTCACCAAAGTCGAGCCCCGGGGAGCTGTTTTTT. This chain joins TRBV18 and TRBJ2-2; D ambiguous. From germline, CDR1 is KGHSH and CDR2 LQKENI. The V gene lost 2 bases and the J gene lost 6 bases, with 10 bases spanning the gap. The CDR3 runs to 14 residues.

The J gene is TRBJ1-1, the V gene TRBV4-1; D may be TRBD1 (5 bases). From germline, CDR1 is MGHRA and CDR2 YSYEKL. CDR3 length: 15 amino acids. V lost 4 bases and J 4 bases, leaving 16 bases between the germline ends. CDR3 DNA: TGCGCCAGCAGCCTAGGTCGTGGGGCAAGCACTGAAGCTTTCTTT. Its translation: CASSLGRGASTEAFF.

This chain joins TRBV19 and TRBJ2-4; TRBD2 matches at 7 bases. The trim removed 3 bases at V and 8 bases at J, leaving 4 bases unmatched. The CDR3 spans 13 residues. The germline CDR1 and CDR2 sequences are LNHDA and SQIVND (reference sequence). CDR3 in DNA: TGTGCCAGTAGTATTCACAGCGGGGACATTCAGTACTTC. Protein product: CASSIHSGDIQYF.

The chain combines TRBV28 with TRBJ2-7; D uncertain. Looked up from germline, CDR1 is MDHEN and CDR2 is SYDVKM. The CDR3 has 14 residues. With 2 bases removed from V and 3 bases from J, the gap between germline ends came to 11 bases. The CDR3 region has the DNA TGTGCCAGCAGTTTAAACCCGGGTTTCTACGAGCAGTACTTC. This encodes CASSLNPGFYEQYF.

The chain couples TRBV5-6 to TRBJ1-1; 10 bases line up with TRBD1. The V gene end was trimmed by 0 bases and the J gene end by 0 bases; junction bases not matched to a gene: 2. The CDR3 spans 16 residues. Germline V gene sequence: CDR1 SGHDT, CDR2 YYEEEE. CDR3 sequence reads: CASSLGQGALNTEAFF. In nucleotides, the CDR3 is TGTGCCAGCAGCTTGGGACAGGGGGCGTTGAACACTGAAGCTTTCTTT.